This entry lists 27 T cell receptor beta chains sequenced from one sample in a study of T cell responses to AZD1222 COVID-19 vaccine. Profiling relied on immunoSEQ multiplex PCR, and the TCRdb table lists in-frame clones only, not all of them. The sample has about 150,000 clones, about 90% seen once. The input for sequencing was peripheral blood, taken on day 0 of AZD1222 vaccination. The receptor set was obtained from an adult in good health.

The rearrangement links TRBV6-4 to TRBJ1-6, with D perhaps matching TRBD1 (5 bases). Trimming shortened V by 3 bases and J by 9 bases, and 12 bases separated the two germline ends. In germline, CDR1 is MRHNA, CDR2 SNTAGT. The CDR3 is made up of 14 amino acids. For the CDR3, the DNA is TGTGCCAGCAGTGAACAGGCTAGGAGTTCACCCCTCCACTTT. It codes for CASSEQARSSPLHF.

The CDR3 here is CASSSDSQETQYF. Written as DNA, the CDR3 is TGTGCCAGCAGTTCGGACAGTCAAGAGACCCAGTACTTC. The gene calls are TRBV28 and TRBJ2-5; tentative D call: TRBD1 (6 bases). The CDR3 consists of 13 residues. Germline lookup yields CDR1 MDHEN and CDR2 SYDVKM. V lost 4 bases to trimming and J lost 2 bases, with 8 bases between them.

The chain employs TRBV10-2 and TRBJ2-5; maybe TRBD2 (5 bases). The CDR3 extends over 15 amino acids. V lost 6 bases and J 0 bases, leaving 14 bases between the germline ends. In germline, CDR1 is WSHSY, CDR2 SAAADI. The CDR3 region is CASREPGEHQETQYF. The CDR3 bases are TGCGCCAGCAGAGAGCCTGGGGAGCACCAAGAGACCCAGTACTTC.

This clone was seen once. The rearrangement joins TRBV2 to TRBJ1-3; 10 positions agree with TRBD1. J gave up 1 base and V 7 bases, and 4 bases lay outside the gene matches. Germline V gene lookup returns CDR1 SNHLY and CDR2 FYNNEI. The CDR3 consists of 15 residues. The CDR3 spells CASNSGQGSGNTIYF. DNA for the CDR3: TGTGCCAGCAATTCGGGACAGGGGTCTGGAAACACCATATATTTT. Full variable domain (remainder filled in from reference TRBV2 and TRBJ1-3): EPEVTQTPSHQVTQMGQEVILRCVPISNHLYFYWYRQILGQKVEFLVSFYNNEISEKSEIFDDQFSVERPDGSNFTLKIRSTKLEDSAMYFCASNSGQGSGNTIYFGEGSWLTVV.

The rearrangement joins TRBV28 to TRBJ2-1, with D unresolved. The V gene lost 3 bases and the J gene lost 0 bases, with 6 bases spanning the gap. CDR1 and CDR2 (germline): MDHEN, SYDVKM. The length of the CDR3 is 14 residues. The CDR3 loop is CASSFRSSYNEQFF. CDR3 bases: TGTGCCAGCAGTTTTCGAAGCTCCTACAATGAGCAGTTCTTC.

This rearrangement joins TRBV7-2 to TRBJ1-3, with 11 bases that match TRBD1. The CDR3 consists of 16 residues. V lost 2 bases, J lost 3 bases, and 3 bases stayed unmatched. Germline lookup yields CDR1 SGHTA and CDR2 FQGNSA. The CDR3 region is CASSLLGQGVGNTIYF. CDR3 coding DNA: TGTGCCAGCAGCTTACTGGGACAGGGGGTTGGAAACACCATATATTTT.

This chain joins TRBV11-2 and TRBJ2-7, with 10 bases that match TRBD1. Germline V gives CDR1 SGHAT, CDR2 FQNNGV. The V and J ends lost 5 bases and 0 bases, in that order; junction bases with no gene match: 4. CDR3 length: 15 amino acids. The CDR3 loop is CASSPRTGGSYEQYF. The CDR3 DNA reads TGTGCCAGCAGCCCTAGGACAGGGGGCTCCTACGAGCAGTACTTC.

V usage is TRBV6-6 and J usage is TRBJ2-2; 15 bases are shared with TRBD2. Trimming at V came to 6 bases and at J to 6 bases, leaving 5 bases not matched to a gene. The germline V gene encodes CDR1 MNHNY and CDR2 SVGAGI (reference sequence). CDR3 size: 16 residues. This CDR3 is CASRGGTSGRSGELFF. The CDR3 coding sequence is TGTGCCAGCAGGGGGGGGACTAGCGGGAGGTCCGGGGAGCTGTTTTTT.

The chain employs TRBV4-3 and TRBJ1-3, with TRBD1 as a possible D gene (5 bases). CDR1 is LGHNA and CDR2 is YSLEER in the germline V gene. Trimming cost V 1 base and J 8 bases, with 18 bases left between them. The length of the CDR3 is 16 residues. The DNA for the CDR3 is TGCGCCAGCAGCCAAGGAGGGAGGGGCGGGAGAGACACCATATATTTT. Its protein product is CASSQGGRGGRDTIYF.

The chain joins TRBV27 to TRBJ2-7; D remains unclear. From germline, CDR1 is MNHEY and CDR2 SMNVEV (reference sequence). The CDR3 runs 15 residues. Trimming removed 2 bases at V and 0 bases at J, with 11 bases between. DNA of the CDR3: TGTGCCAGCAGTTTAGGTCAGGCGAGCTCCTACGAGCAGTACTTC. This translates into CASSLGQASSYEQYF.

The chain recombines TRBV5-1 with TRBJ2-3; tentatively, D is TRBD1 (6 bases). Germline CDR1 SGHRS, CDR2 YFSETQ. Trimming took 4 bases from V and 0 from J, leaving 9 bases between them. The CDR3 spans 14 residues. CDR3 nucleotides: TGCGCCAGCAGCATGGGGGCTAGCACAGATACGCAGTATTTT. This encodes CASSMGASTDTQYF. The full variable domain, its missing parts supplied by reference TRBV5-1 and TRBJ2-3, is KAGVTQTPRYLIKTRGQQVTLSCSPISGHRSVSWYQQTPGQGLQFLFEYFSETQRNKGNFPGRFSGRQFSNSRSEMNVSTLELGDSALYLCASSMGASTDTQYFGPGTRLTVL.

This chain links TRBV7-8 with TRBJ2-1; a possible D gene is TRBD2 (6 bases). The CDR3 consists of 12 residues. Germline V CDR1 and CDR2: SGHVS, FQNEAQ. V lost 5 bases and J lost 10, with 12 bases in between. The CDR3: CASSGLTREQFF. In nucleotides, the CDR3 is TGTGCCAGCAGCGGACTAACTAGAGAGCAGTTCTTC.

The rearrangement joins TRBV7-9 to TRBJ2-2; maybe TRBD1 (5 bases). The V gene lost 3 bases and the J gene lost 3 bases, with 5 bases spanning the gap. The CDR3 covers 13 residues. Looked up from germline, CDR1 is SEHNR and CDR2 is FQNEAQ (reference sequence). The chain's CDR3 is CASSLTDTGELFF. CDR3 coding DNA: TGTGCCAGCAGCTTGACAGACACCGGGGAGCTGTTTTTT.

CDR3 residues: CATEGGAPPHEQYF. The CDR3 DNA is TGTGCCACCGAGGGGGGGGCCCCTCCCCACGAGCAGTACTTC. The V and J genes are TRBV19 and TRBJ2-7; TRBD2 might be the D (7 bases). There are 14 residues in the CDR3. Germline CDR1 and CDR2: LNHDA and SQIVND (reference sequence). Trimming cost V 10 bases and J 5 bases, with 21 bases left between them. The complete variable domain, with remaining parts taken from reference TRBV19 and TRBJ2-7, reads DGGITQSPKYLFRKEGQNVTLSCEQNLNHDAMYWYRQDPGQGLRLIYYSQIVNDFQKGDIAEGYSVSREKKESFPLTVTSAQKNPTAFYLCATEGGAPPHEQYFGPGTRLTVT.

A note on this clone: The same CDR3 can be traced to other DNA sequences in this sample. This chain joins TRBV6-2 or TRBV6-3 and TRBJ2-1; 8 bases are shared with TRBD2. From germline, CDR1 is MNHEY and CDR2 SVGEGT. After removal of 5 bases from V and 8 bases from J, the junction contained 8 bases not matched to a gene. CDR3 length equals 14 residues. In DNA, the CDR3 is TGTGCCAGCAGTGTAGCGGGACTCTCGGATGAGCAGTTCTTC. Translated: CASSVAGLSDEQFF.

The chain uses TRBV27 and TRBJ2-7; 7 positions agree with TRBD1. The junction had 11 bases not matched to a gene; V was cut back by 5 bases and J by 4 bases. CDR3 length: 15 residues. Germline lookup yields CDR1 MNHEY and CDR2 SMNVEV (reference sequence). CDR3 region: CASSPFRTGAYEQYF. In DNA, the CDR3 is TGTGCCAGCAGTCCCTTCCGGACAGGCGCTTACGAGCAGTACTTC.

The chain employs TRBV10-1 and TRBJ2-2; D perhaps matches TRBD2 (6 bases). CDR3 length: 13 residues. Germline V CDR1 and CDR2: WNHNN, SYGVQD (reference sequence). Trimming took 4 bases from V and 6 from J, leaving 9 bases between them. CDR3 residues: CASSVGGSGELFF. CDR3 DNA sequence: TGCGCCAGCAGTGTTGGGGGGTCCGGGGAGCTGTTTTTT.

V gene TRBV2 combines with J gene TRBJ1-5; D may be TRBD1 (5 bases). V was clipped by 4 bases and J by 0 bases, with 10 bases between them. This CDR3 is 15 amino acids long. CDR1 and CDR2 from the germline V gene are SNHLY and FYNNEI. The DNA for the CDR3 is TGTGCCAGCAGTGCGGACACGATTAGCAATCAGCCCCAGCATTTT. Translation gives CASSADTISNQPQHF.

The gene calls are TRBV7-3 and TRBJ2-7; 9 bases map to TRBD1. V shed 5 bases, J shed 2 bases, and the junction held 7 bases outside the gene matches. Germline V gene lookup returns CDR1 SGHTA and CDR2 FQGTGA. This CDR3 comprises 15 residues. CDR3 region: CASSLQGAQAYEQYF. CDR3 bases: TGTGCCAGCAGCCTACAGGGGGCGCAAGCCTACGAGCAGTACTTC. The whole variable domain, filled in from reference TRBV7-3 and TRBJ2-7, reads GAGVSQTPSNKVTEKGKYVELRCDPISGHTALYWYRQSLGQGPEFLIYFQGTGAADDSGLPNDRFFAVRPEGSVSTLKIQRTERGDSAVYLCASSLQGAQAYEQYFGPGTRLTVT.

This clone was observed once. The V and J genes are TRBV5-1 and TRBJ1-1, with 7 nucleotides matching TRBD1. V shed 0 bases and J 1 base; nucleotides not matched to a gene: 6. The germline CDR1 and CDR2 sequences are SGHRS and YFSETQ. The CDR3 totals 16 residues. The CDR3 sequence is CASSLEFQGGNTEAFF. The CDR3 DNA reads as TGCGCCAGCAGCTTGGAGTTTCAGGGGGGGAACACTGAAGCTTTCTTT.

The CDR3 protein is CASSVTGGKSGELFF. The DNA for the CDR3 is TGCGCCAGCAGTGTGACAGGGGGCAAGTCCGGGGAGCTGTTTTTT. The chain links TRBV10-2 to TRBJ2-2, with TRBD1 identical over 10 bases. V trimming: 4 bases; J trimming: 6 bases; junction bases outside the gene matches: 5. The germline V gene has CDR1 WSHSY and CDR2 SAAADI. This CDR3 is 15 amino acids long.

This clone was observed a single time. This chain joins TRBV11-2 and TRBJ2-2; TRBD1 might be the D (6 bases). The germline gives CDR1 SGHAT, CDR2 FQNNGV. Between the trimmed V and J ends, which lost 1 base and 9 bases, there was a span of 18 bases. The CDR3 contains 16 residues. DNA for the CDR3: TGTGCCAGCAGCTTAGGTTCGGCAGGGGTAGGCCGGGAGCTGTTTTTT. This sequence encodes CASSLGSAGVGRELFF.

This clone was seen a handful of times. The V call is TRBV6-2 or TRBV6-3, the J call TRBJ1-5; D is uncertain. CDR1 is MNHEY and CDR2 is SVGEGT in the germline V gene. V was pared by 2 bases and J by 6 bases, with 11 bases between. This CDR3 is 14 amino acids long. CDR3 sequence: CASSYINPSQPQHF. In nucleotides, the CDR3 is TGTGCCAGCAGTTACATAAACCCCAGTCAGCCCCAGCATTTT.

As to this clone: This sample also contains other DNA sequences that code for the same CDR3. The chain carries TRBV5-1 and TRBJ2-7, with 7 bases aligning to TRBD1. The V gene's germline CDR1 is SGHRS and CDR2 YFSETQ. The CDR3 spans 15 residues. Losses at the gene ends were 0 bases for V and 0 bases for J; bases not matched to a gene: 3. CDR3 region: CASSLEAGGSYEQYF. The CDR3 DNA sequence: TGCGCCAGCAGCTTGGAGGCAGGGGGCTCCTACGAGCAGTACTTC. Full variable domain (missing parts from reference TRBV5-1 and TRBJ2-7): KAGVTQTPRYLIKTRGQQVTLSCSPISGHRSVSWYQQTPGQGLQFLFEYFSETQRNKGNFPGRFSGRQFSNSRSEMNVSTLELGDSALYLCASSLEAGGSYEQYFGPGTRLTVT.

The chain uses TRBV7-2 and TRBJ1-1; 8 bases map to TRBD1. Unmatched junction bases numbered 8, after V lost 5 bases and J lost 0 bases. CDR1 SGHTA and CDR2 FQGNSA come from the germline V gene. The CDR3 covers 16 residues. CDR3 bases: TGTGCCAGCAGCCCAGGGACAGGTATTATGAACACTGAAGCTTTCTTT. This gives the protein CASSPGTGIMNTEAFF.

The CDR3 loop reads CASSLGPGDEQFF. The CDR3, as DNA: TGTGCCAGCAGTCTTGGACCTGGGGATGAGCAGTTCTTC. The genes are TRBV12-3 or TRBV12-4 and TRBJ2-1; D is unclear. The ends were cut back, 5 bases at V and 8 bases at J, with 13 bases in the middle. The length of the CDR3 is 13 residues.

This chain joins TRBV30 and TRBJ1-1; no clear D. CDR1 GTSNPN and CDR2 SVGIG come from the germline V gene (reference sequence). Trimming removed 2 bases from V and 2 bases from J, with 15 bases in between. The CDR3 is 15 amino acids. Written as DNA, the CDR3 is TGTGCCTGGAGTTCCTCCGGGTCCAGAAACACTGAAGCTTTCTTT. It specifies CAWSSSGSRNTEAFF.